What follows are 4 T cell receptor beta chains derived from one specimen sequenced in a study of T cell changes during pregnancy in multiple sclerosis. TCRdb keeps only in-frame clones here, not all; method: immunoSEQ multiplex PCR. The sample contains 30,000 to 45,000 clones, roughly 90% of which appear only once. Sequences were derived from CD4+ T cells from peripheral blood mononuclear cells, sampled in the third trimester of pregnancy. These receptor sequences come from a female donor with multiple sclerosis, enrolled in a pregnancy study.

The chain combines TRBV5-1 with TRBJ2-5, with TRBD2 identical over 8 bases. From germline, CDR1 is SGHRS and CDR2 YFSETQ. J lost 5 bases, V lost 7 bases, and 10 bases had no gene match. The CDR3 extends over 14 amino acids. CDR3 sequence: CASAPSGSGETQYF. DNA of the CDR3: TGCGCCAGCGCCCCGAGCGGGAGCGGGGAGACCCAGTACTTC. Supplemented by reference TRBV5-1 and TRBJ2-5, the full variable domain reads KAGVTQTPRYLIKTRGQQVTLSCSPISGHRSVSWYQQTPGQGLQFLFEYFSETQRNKGNFPGRFSGRQFSNSRSEMNVSTLELGDSALYLCASAPSGSGETQYFGPGTRLLVL.

This clone was detected only once. The V call is TRBV5-1, the J call TRBJ2-1, with unresolved D. The CDR3 totals 15 residues. Per the germline V gene, CDR1 is SGHRS and CDR2 is YFSETQ. Deletions cut 1 base from V and 0 bases from J, with 8 bases between. CDR3 coding DNA: TGCGCCAGCAGCTTGCAGGTTCGCTCCTACAATGAGCAGTTCTTC. This sequence encodes CASSLQVRSYNEQFF. Full variable domain (missing parts from reference TRBV5-1 and TRBJ2-1): KAGVTQTPRYLIKTRGQQVTLSCSPISGHRSVSWYQQTPGQGLQFLFEYFSETQRNKGNFPGRFSGRQFSNSRSEMNVSTLELGDSALYLCASSLQVRSYNEQFFGPGTRLTVL.

This chain joins TRBV5-1 and TRBJ2-3, with a possible D match to TRBD1 (6 bases). The germline CDR1 and CDR2 sequences are SGHRS and YFSETQ. The CDR3 is 16 residues long. V was clipped by 4 bases and J by 0 bases, with 15 bases between them. In DNA form, the CDR3 reads TGCGCCAGCAGCCCGGGACACGAACCTAGCACAGATACGCAGTATTTT. It is translated as CASSPGHEPSTDTQYF. Using reference TRBV5-1 and TRBJ2-3 for the parts outside the CDR3, the full variable domain is KAGVTQTPRYLIKTRGQQVTLSCSPISGHRSVSWYQQTPGQGLQFLFEYFSETQRNKGNFPGRFSGRQFSNSRSEMNVSTLELGDSALYLCASSPGHEPSTDTQYFGPGTRLTVL.

V is TRBV21-1 and J is TRBJ1-4. TRBV21-1 is a recognized pseudogene. The CDR3 consists of 18 residues. CDR3 residues: CASSKGLTPAGGGEKLFF. Written as DNA, the CDR3 is TGTGCCAGCAGCAAAGGCTTGACACCCGCAGGCGGAGGAGAAAAACTGTTTTTT.